Listed below are T cell receptor beta chains from one sample, sequenced in a study of radiotherapy plus CTLA-4 blockade in lung cancer. Sequencing was performed with immunoSEQ multiplex PCR; in TCRdb, only in-frame clones are kept and a portion is missing. This table holds fewer than 65,000 clones, roughly four fifths found once. The sequenced sample was peripheral blood, obtained from a patient treated with radiotherapy plus ipilimumab. These receptors all stem from a human donor with non-small cell lung cancer whose response to radiotherapy plus ipilimumab could not be evaluated. Both conserved end residues are part of each CDR3. The order of the fields is J gene, D gene, clone size, V gene, CDR3 DNA, CDR3 protein. The D gene is left open where the match is weak. Some rows have no size entry. The others give once, few or many, or a class for an expanded clone.

>TRBJ2-2|NA|NA|TRBV6-1
TGTGCCAGCAGAGGAGGGGCAGTCGGGGAGCTGTTTTTT
CASRGGAVGELFF
>TRBJ2-7|NA|once|TRBV28
TGTGCCAGCAGTTTGCGTGTTGGGCTTTACGAGCAGTACTTC
CASSLRVGLYEQYF
>TRBJ2-7|NA|NA|TRBV20-1
TGCAGTGCCAGCCGGGGATACGAGCAGTACTTC
CSASRGYEQYF
>TRBJ2-3|TRBD2|few|TRBV6-6
TGTGCCAGCAGTTACTCCGGGGGGGGGTACACAGATACGCAGTATTTT
CASSYSGGGYTDTQYF
>TRBJ2-1|TRBD2|NA|TRBV7-8
TGTGCCAGCAGCTTAGGAGTAGCGGGAGGCAATGAGCAGTTCTTC
CASSLGVAGGNEQFF
>TRBJ2-7|NA|NA|TRBV30
TGTGCCTGGAGTGTCGGTATTGGCTACGAGCAGTACTTC
CAWSVGIGYEQYF
>TRBJ2-1|NA|NA|TRBV28
TGTGCCAGCAGTCCCGCTTCATATGGGAGTGTTTACAATGAGCAGTTCTTC
CASSPASYGSVYNEQFF
>TRBJ1-2|NA|NA|TRBV7-8
TGTGCCAGCAGCGCGGACAGCTATGGCTACACCTTC
CASSADSYGYTF
>TRBJ1-1|NA|NA|TRBV28
TGTGCCAGCATCCCAGCGGTCAAGAACACTGAAGCTTTCTTT
CASIPAVKNTEAFF
>TRBJ2-1|NA|NA|TRBV4-3
TGCGCCAGCAGCCAGGGGGGACGACTTGAGGGCTATGAGCAGTTCTTC
CASSQGGRLEGYEQFF
>TRBJ2-4|NA|NA|TRBV19
TGTGCCAGTAGCACCCGGCCAGGGTGGGACAAAAACATTCAGTACTTC
CASSTRPGWDKNIQYF
>TRBJ2-2|TRBD2|NA|TRBV7-2
TGTGCCAGCAGATTATCCCGATCGGGAGGTCAGGGGAACACCGGGGAGCTGTTTTTT
CASRLSRSGGQGNTGELFF
>TRBJ1-4|NA|NA|TRBV25-1
TGTGCCAGCAGTGATTCACAGAAAAATGAAAAACTGTTTTTT
CASSDSQKNEKLFF
>TRBJ2-3|TRBD1|NA|TRBV5-1
TGCGCCAGCAGCTTGGTTGTGACAGGGAGCACAGATACGCAGTATTTT
CASSLVVTGSTDTQYF
>TRBJ2-2|NA|NA|TRBV6-1
TGTGCCAGCAGTGCGCAGGGTACCGGGGAGCTGTTTTTT
CASSAQGTGELFF
>TRBJ1-3|NA|NA|TRBV28
TGTGCCAGCAGCTCCCCGGGAGGGGGTGTGATCTCTGGAAACACCATATATTTT
CASSSPGGGVISGNTIYF
>TRBJ1-1|TRBD1|NA|TRBV6-5
TGTGCCAGCAGTCCACAGGGGTCCAGCACTGAAGCTTTCTTT
CASSPQGSSTEAFF
>TRBJ1-1|NA|NA|TRBV19
TGTGCCAGTACCCGCCGGGGGGCGGGCACTGAAGCTTTCTTT
CASTRRGAGTEAFF
>TRBJ2-2|NA|few|TRBV7-9
TGTGCCAGCAGCTTTCCTCGCGGGGAGCTGTTTTTT
CASSFPRGELFF
>TRBJ1-5|TRBD1|NA|TRBV28
TGTGCCAGCAGGACCGCGACAGGGGGCGCGTATCAGCCCCAGCATTTT
CASRTATGGAYQPQHF
>TRBJ2-1|NA|NA|TRBV4-2
TGTGCCAGCAGCCAAGCGGGGTTCTACAATGAGCAGTTCTTC
CASSQAGFYNEQFF
>TRBJ2-1|NA|few|TRBV7-2
TGTGCCAGCAGCGTCAACAGCTACAATGAGCAGTTCTTC
CASSVNSYNEQFF